This T cell receptor (beta chain) stems from a study of graft-versus-host responses after intestinal transplantation. Study at large: The transplants performed in recipients were multivisceral, liver-intestinal, or isolated intestinal. Whole-study results and caveats: High graft-versus-host to host-versus-graft clonal ratios were seen in allografts of patients with graft-donor T cell macrochimerism. GvH clones were found in recipient marrow; some appeared first in ileum or blood.

TCRdb's table, derived via immunoSEQ multiplex PCR, lists solely in-frame clones and lacks some. The profile shows 100,000 to 120,000 clones, about 93% of them singletons. To note about this clone: Its specificity is not known.

Sequencing used unstimulated CD8+ T cells sorted from spleen or lymph node cells, obtained before intestinal transplant. This receptor was taken from a human donor who received an intestinal transplant.

CDR3 sequence reads: CSALLATGELFF. The CDR3 DNA is TGCAGCGCCTTACTAGCGACCGGGGAGCTGTTTTTT. The rearrangement links TRBV29-1 to TRBJ2-2; TRBD2 matches 7 bases. The ends lost 7 bases at V and 5 bases at J; junction bases unmatched: 4. The CDR3 is 12 amino acids. Germline loops: CDR1 SQVTM, CDR2 ANQGSEA.